The sequence of this T cell receptor beta chain was determined in a study of technical replicates of blood from a handful of donors. This clone was seen a single time. Germline assignment: CDR1 SGHRS and CDR2 YFSETQ. Unmatched junction bases numbered 7, after V lost 5 bases and J lost 4 bases. This CDR3 region has 14 residues. The assay was immunoSEQ multiplex PCR, and TCRdb's table has in-frame clones only and misses some. The sample has under 85,000 clones, roughly 89% seen once. The receptor comes from a human donor in good health. The chain has TRBV5-1 and TRBJ1-2, with 8 bases lining up with TRBD1. The sample consisted of T cells isolated from PBMCs. CDR3 sequence: CASRRDRTSYGYTF. As DNA, the CDR3 is TGCGCCAGCAGAAGGGACAGGACCTCCTATGGCTACACCTTC.